The present entry profiles one TCR beta chain with its context. The target antigen is unknown. These data originate in a study of T cells in localized non-small cell lung cancer. Clones were sequenced by immunoSEQ multiplex PCR, and TCRdb holds only the in-frame ones, with some missing. The sample consists of tens of thousands of clones, roughly 86% of them appearing once. The CDR3 length is 16 residues. Trimming pared 4 bases from V and 0 bases from J, leaving 13 bases between. Germline V gene sequence: CDR1 MGHRA, CDR2 YSYEKL. Study-wide results and caveats: A median of about 58 of the top 100 tumor clones appeared in adjacent lung, which was paired and uninvolved.

The origin of this receptor is a man aged 35-69 years with stage II lung adenocarcinoma. The chain employs TRBV4-1 and TRBJ1-3; D may be TRBD1 (5 bases). Here the sequenced sample was PBMCs, taken before any cancer treatment. The CDR3 DNA sequence: TGCGCCAGCAGCCCTGTCAGGGAATTCTCTGGAAACACCATATATTTT. It yields the protein CASSPVREFSGNTIYF.